A single sample gave rise to the 6 T cell receptor beta chains below, sequenced in a study of blood T cells in healthy people across ages. A second 7 to 11 cycle PCR used barcoded and J-beta primers. TCRdb reprocessed the 5' RACE reads via MiXCR and lists one record per CDR3 protein. The repertoire includes 540,000 or so distinct CDR3 sequences, more than 45% of them detected once, and approximately 25% sits in the top ten. The sequenced sample consisted of blood. These receptors all come from a man older than 75 in good health.

This chain connects TRBV5-1 to TRBJ1-1, with D unresolved. The length of the CDR3 is 13 residues. The V end was cut by 4 bases, the J end by 4 bases, with 11 bases between. In germline, CDR1 is SGHRS, CDR2 YFSETQ. The DNA for the CDR3 is TGCGCCAGCAGCCCCTACCTTTTCACTGAAGCTTTCTTT. This encodes CASSPYLFTEAFF.

The chain recombines TRBV29-1 with TRBJ2-5, with D perhaps matching TRBD1 (5 bases). The J call is uncertain, as TRBJ2-7 better fits the DNA end. The CDR3 is made up of 13 amino acids. From germline, CDR1 is SQVTM and CDR2 ANQGSEA. The CDR3 region has the DNA TGCAGCGTTTCTGGGGCCGGCGGAATCGAGCAGTACTTC. Its protein product is CSVSGAGGIEQYF.

This clonotype has more than one count but fewer than ten. The chain employs TRBV20-1 and TRBJ1-5; D is ambiguous. The ends were cut back, 0 bases at V and 2 bases at J, with 17 bases in the middle. The CDR3 is 17 amino acids. The V gene's germline CDR1 is DFQATT and CDR2 SNEGSKA (reference sequence). CDR3 in DNA: TGCAGTGCTAGAGAGCCGGGGAGCCCGCGGGGCAATCAGCCCCAGCATTTT. It is translated as CSAREPGSPRGNQPQHF.

This chain uses TRBV10-3 with TRBJ2-3; 7 bases match TRBD2. From germline, CDR1 is ENHRY and CDR2 SYGVKD. The CDR3 contains 14 residues. Trimming cost V 8 bases and J 1 base; bases outside gene matches: 6. CDR3: CAIWDAGGTDTQYF. DNA of the CDR3: TGTGCCATCTGGGACGCGGGGGGCACAGATACGCAGTATTTT.

The rearrangement joins TRBV5-1 to TRBJ2-1; TRBD2 agrees at 7 bases. The CDR3 runs 15 residues. Germline lookup yields CDR1 SGHRS and CDR2 YFSETQ. With 5 bases clipped from V and 9 bases from J, the junction kept 14 bases outside the gene matches. The CDR3 DNA follows: TGCGCCAGCAGACCTTACGGGGGGTCGTTCGGTGAGCAGTTCTTC. Amino acids: CASRPYGGSFGEQFF.

The chain uses TRBV4-2 and TRBJ2-7; 8 bases map to TRBD1. This CDR3 has 16 amino acids. Germline assignment: CDR1 LGHNA and CDR2 YNFKEQ. V lost 0 bases and J lost 4; bases outside the gene matches: 8. CDR3: CASSQDRRTGWYEQYF. The CDR3 nucleotides read TGTGCCAGCAGCCAAGATAGGAGGACAGGGTGGTACGAGCAGTACTTC.